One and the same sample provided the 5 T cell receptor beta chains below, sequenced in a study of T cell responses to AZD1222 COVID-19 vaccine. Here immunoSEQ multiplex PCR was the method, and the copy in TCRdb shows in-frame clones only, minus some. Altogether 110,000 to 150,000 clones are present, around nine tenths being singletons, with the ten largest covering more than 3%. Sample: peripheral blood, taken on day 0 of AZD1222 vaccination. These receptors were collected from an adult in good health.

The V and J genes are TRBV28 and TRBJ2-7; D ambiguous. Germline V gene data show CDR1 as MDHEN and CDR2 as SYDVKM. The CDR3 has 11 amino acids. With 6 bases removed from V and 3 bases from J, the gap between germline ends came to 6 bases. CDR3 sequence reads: CASRQVYEQYF. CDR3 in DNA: TGTGCCAGCAGGCAGGTCTACGAGCAGTACTTC. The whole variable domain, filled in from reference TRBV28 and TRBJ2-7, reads DVKVTQSSRYLVKRTGEKVFLECVQDMDHENMFWYRQDPGLGLRLIYFSYDVKMKEKGDIPEGYSVSREKKERFSLILESASTNQTSMYLCASRQVYEQYFGPGTRLTVT.

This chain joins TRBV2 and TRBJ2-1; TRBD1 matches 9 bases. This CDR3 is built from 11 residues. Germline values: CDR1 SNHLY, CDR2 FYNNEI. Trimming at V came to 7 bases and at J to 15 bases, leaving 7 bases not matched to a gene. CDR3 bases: TGTGCCAGCACCGGGACAGGGCGGGGGTTCTTC. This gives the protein CASTGTGRGFF.

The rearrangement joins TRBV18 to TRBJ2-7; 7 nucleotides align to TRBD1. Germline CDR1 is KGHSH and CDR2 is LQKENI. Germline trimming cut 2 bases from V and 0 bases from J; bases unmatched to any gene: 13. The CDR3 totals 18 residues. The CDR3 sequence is CASSPVSGKAGGSYEQYF. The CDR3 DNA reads TGTGCCAGCTCACCAGTCTCGGGTAAGGCAGGGGGCTCCTACGAGCAGTACTTC.

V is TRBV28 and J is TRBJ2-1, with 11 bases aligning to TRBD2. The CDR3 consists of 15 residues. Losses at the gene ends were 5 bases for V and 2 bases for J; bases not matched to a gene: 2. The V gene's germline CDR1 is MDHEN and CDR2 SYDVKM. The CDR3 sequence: CASSLTSGTYNEQFF. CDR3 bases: TGTGCCAGCAGTCTGACTAGCGGGACCTACAATGAGCAGTTCTTC.

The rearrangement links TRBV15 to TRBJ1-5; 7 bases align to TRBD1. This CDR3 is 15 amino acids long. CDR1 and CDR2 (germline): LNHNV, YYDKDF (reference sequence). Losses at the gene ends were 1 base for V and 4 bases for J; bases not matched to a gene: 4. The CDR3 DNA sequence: TGTGCCACCAGCAGAGTTGACAGGGATAATCAGCCCCAGCATTTT. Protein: CATSRVDRDNQPQHF.